The present T cell receptor (beta chain) was sequenced within a study of shared clonotypes between healthy human individuals. Study-level findings and limits: Naive subsets tended to show greater estimated richness than memory subsets.

Some clones are missing from TCRdb's copy, which holds only in-frame ones; the method was immunoSEQ multiplex PCR. Of roughly 1 million clones detected, roughly 70% appear once; the ten largest clones hold approximately 1.5%. The V gene lost 4 bases and the J gene lost 1 base, with 11 bases spanning the gap. The CDR3 totals 14 residues. Germline V gives CDR1 SGHNT, CDR2 YYREEE (reference sequence). About this clone: The target antigen is unknown.

This rearrangement joins TRBV5-4 to TRBJ2-5, with D perhaps matching TRBD1 (6 bases). The sequence was collected from a young man in good health. The sequencing sample was made of memory CD4+ T cells sorted from blood. As for subset: CD45RA-negative fraction. CDR3 sequence (DNA): TGTGCCAGCAGCCTAGGGACAATCCAAGAGACCCAGTACTTC. This gives the protein CASSLGTIQETQYF. Full variable domain (rest looked up from reference TRBV5-4 and TRBJ2-5): ETGVTQSPTHLIKTRGQQVTLRCSSQSGHNTVSWYQQALGQGPQFIFQYYREEENGRGNFPPRFSGLQFPNYSSELNVNALELDDSALYLCASSLGTIQETQYFGPGTRLLVL.